This note documents a single TCR beta chain sequence. The CDR3 extends over 12 amino acids. Trimming took off 9 bases at V and 5 bases at J, with 14 bases between the two ends. Per germline, CDR1 SGDLS and CDR2 YYNGEE. Methods used by the authors: Researchers report that nucleated cell counts were estimated from reference gene primer amplification. The repertoire was sequenced with immunoSEQ multiplex PCR; TCRdb's copy has only in-frame clones and lacks some. That table gives V, J and clone size, and the DNA gave D and trimming. The table has approximately 140,000 clones, approximately 90% seen once. This entry comes from a study of blood T cell repertoires in COVID-19. About the research overall: Samples taken during acute and convalescent COVID-19 were collected in the United States, Italy and Spain. Sample material is recorded as cDNA or gDNA derived from T cells, B-cell-depleted T cells, or PBMCs.

This chain links TRBV9 with TRBJ2-5; D is possibly TRBD2 (5 bases). The receptor comes from a woman aged 60-75 years with active or convalescent COVID-19. Material for sequencing was peripheral blood. The CDR3, as DNA: TGTGCCACCCTGAGCCGCGGGGAGACCCAGTACTTC. This gives the protein CATLSRGETQYF.